This T cell receptor beta chain appears in the sequencing data of a study of blood T cell repertoires in COVID-19 (dated by TCRdb to 2018 to 2021). Study-wide context: Samples from collaborators originated in the United States, Italy and Spain and spanned both the acute and convalescent phases of COVID-19. The prospective study material was composed of cDNA or gDNA derived from T cells, B-cell-depleted T cells, or PBMCs. The samples were drawn from the first 160 participants of the ongoing ImmuneRACE study and from 950 to 1,500 subjects provided by 6 global collaborators. Nearly every sample came with metadata listing a de-identified subject ID, COVID-19 status, age in years and sex. The dataset comprised deeply sampled blood TCRbeta repertoires from subjects exposed to, actively infected with, or recovered from COVID-19. Where available, HLA class I and class II types were obtained from metadata supplied by the sample provider rather than from assay-based typing. A freely available public database, intended as a resource for researchers studying the immune response to SARS-CoV-2, is where the repertoires were released.

Collaborating institutions collected whole blood in K2EDTA tubes following their own protocols. For TCRbeta analysis, collaborators shipped samples in one of three forms: frozen whole blood, isolated PBMCs, or DNA extracted from either of those sample types. On this clone itself: Its cognate antigen has yet to be identified. No clone much larger than this one lies a single base away; base qualities are absent.

TCRbeta CDR3 regions were amplified from genomic DNA by means of the immunoSEQ Assay, a bias-controlled multiplex PCR. The study's own analysis went as follows. The number of nucleated cells in each sample was estimated from the amplification of reference gene primers within the assay. To quantify the absolute abundance of each unique TCRbeta CDR3 rearrangement, sequence reads were collapsed and filtered. For each sample, productive Simpson clonality was calculated as the square root of Simpson's diversity index across productive rearrangements. TCRdb provides this immuneACCESS table in a form limited to in-frame rearrangements. Some clones are lacking; in checked studies, under half of them reflect an unresolved V gene, and why the rest are absent is not known. That table supplies the V and J calls and clone size; D and trimming were determined from the DNA. The sample data list 260,000 or so clones, and 84% of these were observed just once. Roughly 8.6% of the sample is taken by the ten largest.

Between the V and J ends, shortened by 2 bases and 0 bases respectively, the junction contains 12 bases. The CDR1 and CDR2 encoded by the germline V gene are SGHDT and YYEEEE. From the cysteine through the phenylalanine, the CDR3 covers 17 amino acids. The read is trimmed to its CDR3 DNA, 51 bases read in frame from base 1. Study-wide conclusions, independent of this receptor: Clinical and demographic metadata were provided uncurated, with the amount varying by source and participant.

Sequenced input: peripheral blood. The receptor chain draws on TRBV5-6 and TRBJ2-6, with no D gene named confidently. The TCR sequence derives from a human donor in a cohort sampled during active COVID-19. The DNA sequence reads TGTGCCAGCAGCTTAAGAGATAAGAGCTCTGGGGCCAACGTCCTGACTTTC. Its coded protein is CASSLRDKSSGANVLTF.